Sequencing of this T cell receptor beta chain was carried out in a study of cytomegalovirus exposure and HLA in healthy donors (dated by TCRdb to about 2017). For the study in its entirety: A later analysis indicated that the roughly 130 validation repertoires were generated on the platform also employed for the 700 or so repertoires of the first cohort. The study aimed to test whether signatures of past pathogen exposure could be identified by cataloging public T cell receptors. The study combined high-throughput TCR immunosequencing, statistical association of individual TCRs with disease status, and machine learning to predict cytomegalovirus infection status. A separate validation cohort of roughly 130 different subjects was used in addition to the roughly 700-subject first cohort. The paper's findings and limits, for the study overall: The authors suggested that the approach could potentially be generalized to other disease states and immunological phenotypes. Subsequent analysis determined that TCRs grouped into clusters in the first cohort also showed a tendency toward co-occurrence across the 90 to 150 validation repertoires, and about 94% of cluster scores exceeded 0. A later analysis had no HLA typing for the validation cohort, so co-occurrence there was scored across all 110 or so repertoires. The classifier was reported to diagnose cytomegalovirus status with high specificity and sensitivity in both the original and validation cohorts. The study gave a list of 150 to 200 TCR beta chains associated with cytomegalovirus. While some public TCRs were present in many individuals, most TCR sequences turned up only very rarely across donors. A few of the identified cytomegalovirus-associated TCR beta chains were confirmed in vitro to be specific for cytomegalovirus antigens.

V is clipped by 6 bases and J by 7 bases, and the sequence between their germline boundaries is 19 bases long. The CDR3, from cysteine to phenylalanine, totals 14 residues. The read is trimmed to its CDR3 DNA, 42 bases read in frame from base 1. CDR1 and CDR2 (SGHNT, YYREEE) derive from the germline V gene (reference sequence). In regard to this clone: This receptor's antigen is unknown. Base qualities are not at hand, and no much larger clone is one base apart.

Libraries were made using the immunoSEQ multiplex PCR assay. In the authors' own workflow: To diagnose cytomegalovirus status from the catalog of TCR beta chain sequences, a statistical classification framework was built. This immuneACCESS table, as held by TCRdb, lists in-frame sequences with V and J called but not all clones. Of the missing ones, under half trace to an unresolved V gene in checked studies; the others have no known cause. V, J and clone size reflect that table, while D and trimming were determined from the DNA. The table for this sample lists some 170,000 clones; approximately 96% of them were counted only once. The ten largest make up roughly 0.83% of the sample. Separate from the roughly 650-subject first cohort, the validation cohort of roughly 120 subjects was the group to which the donors belonged.

This sequence originates from a woman between 18 and 30 years old in good health and CMV-seronegative. Sequencing was carried out using PBMCs. The chain couples TRBV5-4 to TRBJ1-2, with a weak D call of TRBD1 (6 bases match). In nucleotide form, the sequence is TGTGCCAGCACCCTTTTGGGACAACGTGCTGGCTACACCTTC. Its protein reads: CASTLLGQRAGYTF.